This TCR beta chain was identified during a study of cytomegalovirus exposure and HLA in healthy donors (dated 2017 in TCRdb). For the wider study: An earlier analysis of some 500 of the donors reported more than 250 Gb of sequence data and 117 million unique TCR beta sequences from about 180 million T cells. About 330 gigabases of sequencing data and 91 million or so unique TCR sequences made up an early release that covered approximately 700 HLA-typed donors. HLA typing included class I and class II loci at four-digit resolution. The study was designed to test whether signatures of past pathogen exposure could be identified by cataloging public T cell receptors. The genetic ancestry cluster associated with self-reported Caucasian donors included around four fifths of the approximately 430 genotyped donors. A later genetic analysis used genome-wide SNP genotypes for 398 of the 666 donors, treating that subset as a discovery cohort. High-throughput TCR immunosequencing, statistical association of individual TCRs with disease status, and machine learning were combined to predict cytomegalovirus infection status. Alongside the repertoire data, information on donor age, sex, ethnicity and CMV serostatus was compiled. Among about 390 genotyped donors of the cohort, an average of about 240,000 unique TCR beta nucleotide sequences were sequenced per donor, 15% to 20% of them non-productive. A separate validation cohort of approximately 120 different subjects was used in addition to the approximately 640-subject first cohort. Roughly 5 DR-DQ haplotypes were treated as single units for association and clustering because of strong linkage in the cohort. A later analysis re-analyzed previously published TCR beta repertoires from approximately 700 donors and added high-resolution HLA genotyping to study TCR occurrence patterns. Rather than using new phenotypic data, the later analysis identified candidate immune exposures from TCR beta sequences and from how often those sequences occurred across donors. The number of donors typed differed by locus, with about 629-630 for A, B, C, DRB1 and DQB1, around 500 for DQA1, approximately 580 for DPA1, and under 490 for DPB1. Every discovery cohort repertoire had been produced on one sequencing platform. An earlier analysis of 587 of the donors applied high-throughput TCR beta sequencing to assess whether each TCR beta V gene segment acted as functional or pseudogenic. The study profiled the T cell repertoires of around 700 subjects by immunosequencing and related them to cytomegalovirus serostatus.

Library creation used the immunoSEQ multiplex PCR assay. For the multiplex PCR, a mixture combining 60 forward primers for TCR Vbeta segments and 13 reverse primers for TCR Jbeta segments was used. A multiplex PCR assay on genomic DNA amplified the CDR3 region of rearranged TCR beta genes. The amplified TCR beta libraries were sequenced on the Illumina HiSeq System as 87-base-pair reads. The published analysis was carried out like this. A later analysis tallied tens of millions of unique TCR beta chains across the 660 or so repertoires, and around 12 million of those chains were shared by two or more donors. Raw reads were error-corrected and collapsed into unique sequences by a nearest-neighbor algorithm in which closely related sequences were merged to remove PCR and sequencing errors. CDR3 sequences were aligned to IMGT reference sequences to assign V, D and J gene segments. For a sequence to be retained, a match of at least six nucleotides was required to both a V gene segment and a J gene segment. Rearrangements were classified as productive when the CDR3 lacked stop codons and remained in frame with V and J, and all other rearrangements were classified as non-productive. CDR3 was defined by IMGT convention, running from the second conserved V-encoded cysteine to the conserved J-encoded phenylalanine. Sequences without an unambiguous match to a single V gene segment were excluded from the earlier analysis of 587 of the donors. In an earlier analysis of 587 of the donors, V segments were called functional above 56.7% productive rearrangements and were called segregating when the between-donor standard deviation exceeded 5%. To diagnose cytomegalovirus status from the catalog of TCR beta chain sequences, a statistical classification framework was built. V and J gene assignment, in a later analysis, came from comparing TCR nucleotide sequences with IMGT/GENE-DB human TR gene sequences. A later analysis assigned CDR3 sequences and most-parsimonious VDJ recombination scenarios with the TCRdist pipeline. A later analysis defined each TCR beta chain by its CDR3 amino acid sequence plus V-gene family, and excluded reads lacking a unique V-gene family. To address suspected cross-contamination and a sequencing artifact, a later analysis removed 550 to 750 highly shared, low-generation-probability nucleotide sequences. For each public chain, a later analysis derived a clonal expansion index from normalized ranks of inferred template counts within each repertoire. In a later analysis, generation probabilities were computed using a VDJ recombination model fitted to out-of-frame rearrangements, and the results were checked against IGoR. In a later analysis, TCR-TCR, TCR-HLA and TCR-CMV co-occurrence was scored with hypergeometric tests, and a repertoire-size bias correction was applied to TCR pairs. In a later analysis, false discovery rates were estimated by permuting HLA or CMV assignments 20 times. In a later analysis, co-occurring TCRs were grouped using DBSCAN, and TCRdist sequence similarity was added for clustering within HLA-allele-positive subsets. For co-occurrence clustering, repertoires with fewer than 30,000 or more than 120,000 public chains were excluded, along with about five repertoires with anomalous nucleotide sharing. In its TCRdb copy, this immuneACCESS table keeps in-frame sequences only and misses some clones. Where compared with another copy, unresolved V genes explain less than half of these, and the others have no known cause. V and J calls plus clone size are reproduced from that table; the DNA served to infer D and trimming. The sample data list some 130,000 clones, and approximately 77% of these were observed just once. The ten largest account for 1.3% of the sample.

The cohort consisted of approximately 670 healthy bone marrow donors. Cohort members were all nominally healthy when sampled, although unrecorded immune exposures were likely present. The donor tested CMV seronegative, placing the donor among the roughly 350 seronegative members of the cohort. Each donor provided a peripheral blood sample, and peripheral blood mononuclear cells were used for TCR beta sequencing. Genomic DNA extraction from the blood cell samples was performed with the Qiagen DNeasy Blood Extraction Kit. What the work shows at the level of the full study, not this receptor alone: Because HLA typing was unavailable for some donors at each locus, only the typed subset was used in association tests. When HLA alleles, especially DR and DQ, strongly co-occurred, attributing TCR associations to individual alleles was difficult. This cohort had only TCR beta chains sequenced, and the lack of alpha or paired-chain data limited which features could be detected. CMV serostatus was the only immune exposure information available for the cohort. A later genetic analysis associated a missense DCLRE1C variant with V-gene and J-gene trimming of TCR beta chains, and an independent cohort replicated the association. Correlated functional status among segregating V segments might reflect linkage disequilibrium, but an unknown experimental factor could not be ruled out. In a later analysis, HLA-associated TCR beta chains showed more clonal expansion and lower generation probabilities than non-associated chains that were equally common. A further reported finding was that TCR beta sequences accurately predicted the HLA-A and HLA-B alleles for most subjects in the first cohort. According to a later analysis, TCR association rates differed among HLA loci, with DRB1 alleles showing the most associated TCRs and HLA-C alleles showing the fewest. In vitro tests confirmed that a few of the cytomegalovirus-associated TCR beta chains recognize cytomegalovirus antigens. The study gave a list of about 170 TCR beta chains associated with cytomegalovirus. The classifier was reported to diagnose cytomegalovirus status with high specificity and sensitivity in both the original cohort and the validation cohort. A later analysis found that most CMV-associated TCR beta chains appeared HLA-restricted, with HLA associations seemingly driven largely by CMV exposure. Broadly in line with IMGT annotations, most TCR beta V segments showed up in productive rearrangements about 87% or about 30% of the time in an earlier analysis of about 500 of the donors. A cluster of highly shared sequence variants was judged likely to represent a technical artifact of the sequencing pipeline. Sequencing depth was assumed to be roughly uniform across donors in the presence/absence analyses, though that assumption may not hold. Compared with the approximately 710-donor mean, donors in an Asian-associated ancestry cluster had fewer N-insertions in productive TCRs, according to a later genetic analysis. In a later analysis, around 17,000 TCR beta sequences were associated with specific HLA alleles at a false discovery rate of 0.05. Seventeen rarely observed V segments, including chromosome 9 orphons, were excluded from the earlier analysis of several hundred of the donors because counts were too low. The authors suggested that the approach could potentially be extended to other disease states and immunological phenotypes. Across donors, most TCR sequences were observed very rarely, whereas some public TCRs were present in many individuals. According to a later analysis, parvovirus B19, influenza, CMV and Epstein-Barr virus appeared linked to several top co-occurrence clusters.

Notes on this clone: Its antigen specificity is not known. The input lacks base qualities; no much larger clone sits a single base away.

This receptor was obtained from a woman aged 40 to 50 in good health and CMV-seronegative. Sequences were obtained from PBMCs.

In nucleotides, the sequence is TGCAGCACGGGGTCGGGAGAGGACACCTTCAACTATGGCTACACCTTC. This yields the protein CSTGSGEDTFNYGYTF. The V gene is TRBV29-1 and the J gene is TRBJ1-2; the D gene is perhaps TRBD1, on 5 matching bases. CDR1 and CDR2 were assigned from the germline V gene as SQVTM and ANQGSEA. V sheds 8 bases and J sheds 2 bases, leaving 24 bases between their ends. The CDR3 starts with the cysteine, ends with the phenylalanine, and has 16 residues. The DNA shown is the 48-base CDR3, in frame from base 1.